This passage covers 21 T cell receptor beta chains from one sample sequenced in a study of T-cell reconstitution after alpha-beta-depleted transplantation in children. A TCRbeta library incorporating unique molecular identifiers was prepared. TCRdb re-called the PCR reads with MiXCR, one entry per CDR3 protein. The data show about 360,000 distinct CDR3 sequences, less than 15% seen once. The source material was PBMCs, sampled from the stem cell graft. These receptors were collected from a human donor who donated a stem cell graft to a child with Fanconi anemia.

This chain uses TRBV4-2 with TRBJ1-5; TRBD1 matches 7 bases. Germline-derived CDR1 and CDR2 are LGHNA and YNFKEQ. This CDR3 comprises 15 residues. V was pared by 3 bases and J by 3 bases, with 5 bases of the junction left unmatched. In nucleotides, the CDR3 is TGTGCCAGCAGCCAGGGAACAGGGGTCAATCAGCCCCAGCATTTT. Translating it yields CASSQGTGVNQPQHF.

In this sample, this clonotype turned up a few times. The chain carries TRBV20-1 and TRBJ2-1, with D possibly being TRBD2 (7 bases). Germline CDR1 reads DFQATT; CDR2 reads SNEGSKA (reference sequence). This CDR3 has 14 residues. Trimming removed 3 bases from V and 5 bases from J, with 14 bases in between. The CDR3 reads CSASPGGNNNEQFF. CDR3 DNA: TGCAGTGCTAGTCCGGGGGGCAACAACAATGAGCAGTTCTTC.

This clonotype was counted a few times. The V and J genes are TRBV15 and TRBJ2-2; possibly TRBD2 for D (6 bases). The CDR3 runs to 16 residues. V lost 3 bases to trimming and J lost 0 bases, with 11 bases between them. CDR1 is LNHNV, CDR2 YYDKDF, per germline (reference sequence). Here the CDR3 reads CATSSRDSANTGELFF. The CDR3 DNA follows: TGTGCCACCAGCAGCCGGGACTCCGCGAACACCGGGGAGCTGTTTTTT.

This chain links TRBV6-2 or TRBV6-3 with TRBJ2-2; D is ambiguous. V was pared by 4 bases and J by 7 bases, with 4 bases between. From germline, CDR1 is MNHEY and CDR2 SVGEGT. The CDR3 covers 11 residues. CDR3 DNA sequence: TGTGCCAGCAGTTCAGTCGGGGAGCTGTTTTTT. It codes for CASSSVGELFF.

This clonotype occurred a few times. V usage is TRBV9 and J usage is TRBJ2-2, with unresolved D. Germline CDR1 SGDLS, CDR2 YYNGEE. The CDR3 extends over 16 amino acids. V lost 0 bases, J lost 4 bases, and 13 bases lay in between. The CDR3, as DNA: TGTGCCAGCAGCGTAGCCAGTAGCTTCAGCACCGGGGAGCTGTTTTTT. Translating it yields CASSVASSFSTGELFF. The full variable domain, in which reference TRBV9 and TRBJ2-2 provide the parts outside the CDR3, is DSGVTQTPKHLITATGQRVTLRCSPRSGDLSVYWYQQSLDQGLQFLIQYYNGEERAKGNILERFSAQQFPDLHSELNLSSLELGDSALYFCASSVASSFSTGELFFGEGSRLTVL.

The CDR3: CASSSYRQVSYNEQFF. The CDR3 DNA follows: TGTGCCAGCAGTTCATACCGACAGGTATCCTACAATGAGCAGTTCTTC. This chain links TRBV11-2 with TRBJ2-1, with D possibly matching TRBD1 (6 bases). The CDR3 consists of 16 residues. Trimming removed 6 bases at V and 1 base at J, with 16 bases between. The germline gives CDR1 SGHAT, CDR2 FQNNGV. The full variable domain, with the rest looked up from reference TRBV11-2 and TRBJ2-1, is EAGVAQSPRYKIIEKRQSVAFWCNPISGHATLYWYQQILGQGPKLLIQFQNNGVVDDSQLPKDRFSAERLKGVDSTLKIQPAKLEDSAVYLCASSSYRQVSYNEQFFGPGTRLTVL.

This clonotype was observed a handful of times. For the CDR3, the DNA is TGTGCCAGCAGTCGACAGGGGGCTAAGGATCAGCCCCAGCATTTT. As protein: CASSRQGAKDQPQHF. The chain carries TRBV12-3 or TRBV12-4 and TRBJ1-5; the match to TRBD1 covers 10 bases. The CDR3 has 15 amino acids. The trim removed 5 bases at V and 5 bases at J, leaving 6 bases unmatched.

The chain joins TRBV28 to TRBJ2-5; D may be TRBD2 (6 bases). The ends were cut back, 6 bases at V and 4 bases at J, with 18 bases in the middle. CDR3 length equals 15 residues. CDR1 is MDHEN, CDR2 SYDVKM, per germline. The CDR3 loop reads CASSSRRDSGETQYF. The CDR3 nucleotides read TGTGCCAGCAGCTCCCGCCGGGACTCCGGAGAGACCCAGTACTTC.

The V and J genes are TRBV4-3 and TRBJ1-2; TRBD1 aligns across 10 bases. J gave up 7 bases and V 0 bases, and 5 bases lay outside the gene matches. This CDR3 has 15 amino acids. CDR1 is LGHNA, CDR2 YSLEER, per germline. This CDR3 is CASSQDPTGGSGYTF. The DNA of the CDR3 is TGCGCCAGCAGCCAAGACCCGACAGGGGGCTCTGGCTACACCTTC.

The rearrangement uses TRBV9 and TRBJ2-5; D may correspond to TRBD1 or TRBD2 (5 bases each). Between the trimmed V and J ends, which lost 2 bases and 2 bases, there was a span of 10 bases. CDR3 length: 14 amino acids. CDR1 SGDLS and CDR2 YYNGEE come from the germline V gene. Written as DNA, the CDR3 is TGTGCCAGCAGCGTTGGGACGTATCAAGAGACCCAGTACTTC. Its protein is CASSVGTYQETQYF.

The chain couples TRBV20-1 to TRBJ2-1; 9 bases agree with TRBD2. Germline CDR1 is DFQATT and CDR2 is SNEGSKA (reference sequence). The CDR3 is made up of 13 amino acids. With V trimmed by 5 bases and J by 4 bases, 3 bases remained unmatched. The CDR3 sequence: CSAFSGSYNEQFF. The CDR3 DNA follows: TGCAGTGCTTTTAGCGGGAGTTACAATGAGCAGTTCTTC.

This clonotype was picked up a small number of times. The chain uses TRBV2 and TRBJ2-1; a possible D gene is TRBD2 (6 bases). Trimming stripped 2 bases from V and 3 bases from J, with 11 bases between. Germline V CDR1 and CDR2: SNHLY, FYNNEI. This CDR3 spans 15 amino acids. The CDR3 sequence: CASSEPGVGYNEQFF. The CDR3 DNA follows: TGTGCCAGCAGTGAACCGGGGGTAGGCTACAATGAGCAGTTCTTC.

This clonotype was observed a handful of times. The genes are TRBV28 and TRBJ2-2, with 9 bases fitting TRBD1. The germline V gene encodes CDR1 MDHEN and CDR2 SYDVKM. Trimming removed 7 bases from V and 2 bases from J; junction bases left unmatched: 5. The CDR3 runs 15 residues. The CDR3: CASKGTGRNTGELFF. The CDR3 region has the DNA TGTGCCAGCAAGGGGACAGGGAGAAACACCGGGGAGCTGTTTTTT.

The table lists this clonotype with many counts. The chain employs TRBV4-2 and TRBJ2-3; D is ambiguous. Between the trimmed V and J ends, which lost 1 base and 3 bases, there was a span of 11 bases. There are 15 residues in the CDR3. The germline gives CDR1 LGHNA, CDR2 YNFKEQ. The CDR3 here is CASSQGAGNTDTQYF. The CDR3 DNA reads as TGTGCCAGCAGCCAAGGGGCTGGCAATACAGATACGCAGTATTTT.

This chain connects TRBV5-1 to TRBJ1-4; possibly TRBD1 for D (5 bases). CDR1 and CDR2 (germline): SGHRS, YFSETQ. The CDR3 sequence is 15 residues long. Trimming pared 3 bases from V and 1 base from J, leaving 10 bases between. The chain's CDR3 is CASSWQGETNEKLFF. The CDR3 coding sequence is TGCGCCAGCAGCTGGCAAGGGGAAACTAATGAAAAACTGTTTTTT.

The V and J genes are TRBV12-3 or TRBV12-4 and TRBJ2-4; D possibly uses TRBD1 or TRBD2 (6 bases each). The CDR3 length is 15 residues. The V end was cut by 5 bases, the J end by 5 bases, with 16 bases between. CDR3 residues: CASSGEDSLQNIQYF. CDR3 in DNA: TGTGCCAGCAGTGGGGAGGACAGCCTGCAAAACATTCAGTACTTC.

In this sample, this clonotype turned up a few times. This chain links TRBV7-2 with TRBJ1-1, with D possibly being TRBD1 (6 bases). V lost 7 bases and J lost 1, with 10 bases in between. Germline-derived CDR1 and CDR2 are SGHTA and FQGNSA. This CDR3 contains 13 residues. The CDR3 DNA reads TGTGCCAGCAAAAAGGGGGGGAACACTGAAGCTTTCTTT. Protein sequence: CASKKGGNTEAFF.

V usage is TRBV5-1 and J usage is TRBJ1-2; possibly TRBD1 for D (5 bases). Germline values: CDR1 SGHRS, CDR2 YFSETQ. CDR3 size: 13 residues. V gave up 4 bases and J gave up 1 base, with 8 bases separating them. The CDR3 reads CASSPDNNYGYTF. The DNA for the CDR3 is TGCGCCAGCAGCCCGGACAATAACTATGGCTACACCTTC.

This clonotype was observed a handful of times. This rearrangement joins TRBV13 to TRBJ2-5; 8 bases fit TRBD2. CDR3 length equals 17 residues. Germline CDR1 reads PRHDT; CDR2 reads FYEKMQ (reference sequence). V shed 5 bases and J 0 bases; nucleotides not matched to a gene: 11. The CDR3 DNA follows: TGTGCCAGCAGCCCCCGTGGTAGCGGGGCCCACCAAGAGACCCAGTACTTC. It specifies CASSPRGSGAHQETQYF.

There are a few counts of this clonotype. The chain couples TRBV4-1 to TRBJ2-1, with TRBD2 matching over 8 bases. V dropped 1 base and J dropped 2; count of bases not matched to a gene: 1. The CDR3 has 15 amino acids. Per the germline V gene, CDR1 is MGHRA and CDR2 is YSYEKL. CDR3 sequence reads: CASSQGRGAYNEQFF. The CDR3 DNA follows: TGCGCCAGCAGCCAAGGGCGGGGGGCCTACAATGAGCAGTTCTTC.

This clonotype was counted only a few times. The J gene is TRBJ1-2, the V gene TRBV3-1; TRBD1 matches 9 bases. CDR3 length: 13 amino acids. Trimming took 7 bases from V and 6 from J; bases not matched to a gene: 6. The germline CDR1 and CDR2 sequences are LGHDT and YNNKEL (reference sequence). In DNA, the CDR3 is TGTGCCAGCACCCCGGGACAGGGCGATGGCTACACCTTC. Amino acids: CASTPGQGDGYTF.